The clone carrying this TCR beta chain occurred many times. These data are taken from a study of T-cell reconstitution after alpha-beta-depleted transplantation in children. It was with unique molecular identifiers that the TCRbeta library was prepared. Via MiXCR, TCRdb re-called the PCR reads, giving one row per CDR3 protein. The sample holds approximately 240,000 distinct CDR3 sequences, more than 7.5% seen once. Germline V gene data show CDR1 as DFQATT and CDR2 as SNEGSKA (reference sequence). V shed 3 bases and J 4 bases; nucleotides not matched to a gene: 5. The CDR3 runs 16 residues. The sequence derives from a human donor who donated a stem cell graft to a child with SCID. The sequences come from PBMCs from the stem cell graft donor, collected from the stem cell graft. The chain recombines TRBV20-1 with TRBJ2-3; 15 nucleotides agree with TRBD2. As DNA, the CDR3 is TGCAGTGCTAGCGGGACTAGCGGGGGGCCGGCAGATACGCAGTATTTT. Protein sequence: CSASGTSGGPADTQYF.